Listed below are T cell receptor beta chains from one sample, sequenced in a study of blood T cell repertoires in COVID-19. The protocol was immunoSEQ multiplex PCR, while the TCRdb copy is restricted to in-frame clones and leaves out a portion. Seen here are around 80,000 clones, about 80% observed once, and the top ten hold around 4.8%. Sequencing used peripheral blood. Receptors originate from a woman between 65 and 79 years old with acute or convalescent COVID-19. The CDR3 runs from the conserved cysteine through the conserved F or W. D genes are given only for firm matches. Clone size is not always given. Where it is, it says once, few, many or a class for expanded clones.

J gene	clone size	D gene	V gene	CDR3 DNA	CDR3 protein
TRBJ2-1	NA	NA	TRBV3-1/TRBV3-2	TGTGCCAGCAGCCAAGGTTGGACAACCTACAATGAGCAGTTCTTC	CASSQGWTTYNEQFF
TRBJ2-7	NA	TRBD1	TRBV4-2	TGTGCCAGCAGCCCCCGGGACAGGGGGCATGTCGAGCAGTACTTC	CASSPRDRGHVEQYF
TRBJ2-7	NA	TRBD2	TRBV5-4	TGTGCCAGCAGCTTGGGACTAGCGGGGGGTCATTCCTACGAGCAGTACTTC	CASSLGLAGGHSYEQYF
TRBJ1-2	few	NA	TRBV27	TGTGCCAGCAGTTCTCCGGGATCCAGTCCTTTCGGCTACACCTTC	CASSSPGSSPFGYTF
TRBJ1-2	NA	NA	TRBV29-1	TGCAGCGTCGACGGGTCGGATGGCTACACCTTC	CSVDGSDGYTF
TRBJ2-3	once	TRBD1	TRBV19	TGTGCCACCACTCAGACAGGGGGCACAGATACGCAGTATTTT	CATTQTGGTDTQYF
TRBJ1-2	NA	NA	TRBV12-3/TRBV12-4	TGTGCCAGCAGTTTAGCCGTAGCGAGTGGCTACACCTTC	CASSLAVASGYTF
TRBJ2-1	NA	NA	TRBV6-2/TRBV6-3	TGTGCCAGCAGTTCCCCCACATCAGCCGGGGGATATGAGCAGTTCTTC	CASSSPTSAGGYEQFF
TRBJ1-4	few	NA	TRBV6-1	TGTGCCAGCAGTGTACTGTGGACAGTTGAAGGTGAAAAACTGTTTTTT	CASSVLWTVEGEKLFF
TRBJ2-3	NA	TRBD2	TRBV9	TGTGCCAGCAGCCTTAGCGGGGGGCGCACAGATACGCAGTATTTT	CASSLSGGRTDTQYF
TRBJ1-5	NA	NA	TRBV6-5	TGTGCCAGCAGTAACTCCGAGGGGGTCAATCAGCCCCAGCATTTT	CASSNSEGVNQPQHF
TRBJ1-2	NA	TRBD1	TRBV13	TGTGCCAGCAGCTTCCCGACAGGGGGCTCGTCTGGCTACACCTTC	CASSFPTGGSSGYTF
TRBJ1-2	NA	NA	TRBV6-2/TRBV6-3	TGTGCCAGCAGTTCTAACACCGCCAGGGATATACGGGGCTACACCTTC	CASSSNTARDIRGYTF
TRBJ1-2	few	NA	TRBV7-6	TGTGCCAGCAGCCCGGGCCAAGGAAGGGGGAATGGCTACACCTTC	CASSPGQGRGNGYTF